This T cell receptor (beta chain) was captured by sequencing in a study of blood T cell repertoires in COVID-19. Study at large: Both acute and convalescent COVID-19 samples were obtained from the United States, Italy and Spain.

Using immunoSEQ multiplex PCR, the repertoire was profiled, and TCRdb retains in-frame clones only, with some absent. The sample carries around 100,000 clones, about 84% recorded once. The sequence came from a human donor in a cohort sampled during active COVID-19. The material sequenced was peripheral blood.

This CDR3 is CASSYSHQGSRDQPQHF. The CDR3 nucleotides are TGTGCCAGCAGTTACTCACACCAGGGCAGCCGTGATCAGCCCCAGCATTTT. J is TRBJ1-5 and V is TRBV6-2 or TRBV6-3, with a weak D call TRBD1 (5 bases). Germline V gene sequence: CDR1 MNHEY, CDR2 SVGEGT. Trimming stripped 0 bases from V and 5 bases from J, with 17 bases between. There are 17 residues in the CDR3.